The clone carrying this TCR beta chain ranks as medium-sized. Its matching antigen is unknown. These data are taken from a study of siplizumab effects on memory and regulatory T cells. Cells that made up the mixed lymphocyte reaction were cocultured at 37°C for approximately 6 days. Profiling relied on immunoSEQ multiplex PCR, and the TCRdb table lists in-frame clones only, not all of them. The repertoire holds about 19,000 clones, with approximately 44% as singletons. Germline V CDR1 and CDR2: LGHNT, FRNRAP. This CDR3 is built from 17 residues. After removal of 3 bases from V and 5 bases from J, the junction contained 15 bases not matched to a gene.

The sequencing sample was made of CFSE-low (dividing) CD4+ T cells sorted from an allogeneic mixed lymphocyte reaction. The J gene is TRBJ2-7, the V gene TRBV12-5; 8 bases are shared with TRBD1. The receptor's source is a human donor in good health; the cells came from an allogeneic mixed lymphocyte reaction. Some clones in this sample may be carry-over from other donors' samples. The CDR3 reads CASGFVSGTGFSHEQYF. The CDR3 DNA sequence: TGTGCTAGTGGTTTCGTTTCCGGGACAGGTTTTTCCCACGAGCAGTACTTC.